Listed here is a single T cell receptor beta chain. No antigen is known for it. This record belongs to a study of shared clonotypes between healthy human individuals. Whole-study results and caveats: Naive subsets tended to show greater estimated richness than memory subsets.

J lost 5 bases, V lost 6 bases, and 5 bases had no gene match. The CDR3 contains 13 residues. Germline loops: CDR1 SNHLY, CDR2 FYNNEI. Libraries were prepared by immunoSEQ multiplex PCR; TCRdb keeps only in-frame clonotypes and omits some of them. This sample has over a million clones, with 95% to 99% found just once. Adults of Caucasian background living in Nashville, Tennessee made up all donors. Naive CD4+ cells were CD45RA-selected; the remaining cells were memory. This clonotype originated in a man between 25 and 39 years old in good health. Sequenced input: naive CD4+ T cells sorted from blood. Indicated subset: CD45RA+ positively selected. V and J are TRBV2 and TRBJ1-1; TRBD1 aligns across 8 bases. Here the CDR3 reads CASRAGQGTEAFF. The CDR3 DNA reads TGTGCCAGCAGGGCCGGACAGGGTACTGAAGCTTTCTTT.